This TCR beta chain was sequenced for a study of cytomegalovirus exposure and HLA in healthy donors. Notes on the study in general: Certain sequence variants were highly shared and formed a cluster, and this cluster was likely a sequencing artifact.

The PCR ran on 60 Vbeta and 13 Jbeta primers. TCRdb keeps only in-frame clones here, not all; method: immunoSEQ multiplex PCR. The data hold some 250,000 clones, with about 86% observed a single time. The germline V gene encodes CDR1 GTSNPN and CDR2 SVGIG (reference sequence). The CDR3 totals 16 residues. The ends lost 3 bases at V and 6 bases at J; junction bases unmatched: 12. With regard to this clone: Its antigen is not known.

The chain recombines TRBV30 with TRBJ2-1; TRBD1 matches at 9 bases. The receptor's source is a woman in her sixties or seventies in good health and CMV-seropositive. Sequenced sample: PBMCs. The CDR3 bases are TGTGCCTGGAGCCCCCACAGGGGGCCTAAGTCCAATGAGCAGTTCTTC. Translated: CAWSPHRGPKSNEQFF.